What follows are 19 T cell receptor beta chains derived from one specimen sequenced in a study of CD8 T cells in Susac syndrome. RNA amounts of roughly 0.45 to 1 ug underwent reverse transcription with random hexamers. A single record per CDR3 protein comes from TCRdb applying MiXCR to the immunoSEQ multiplex PCR reads. The table has about 90,000 distinct CDR3 sequences, 90% to 97% seen once. The sample taken for sequencing was CD8+ T cells from PBMCs. The receptors here all came from a human donor with Susac syndrome.

The chain uses TRBV11-1 and TRBJ2-3, with no clear D. This CDR3 is 11 amino acids long. Germline V lookup: CDR1 SGHAT, CDR2 FQDESV (reference sequence). The ends were cut back, 7 bases at V and 3 bases at J, with 5 bases in the middle. The CDR3 loop is CASTDTDTQYF. The CDR3 nucleotides are TGTGCCAGCACCGATACAGATACGCAGTATTTT.

This chain links TRBV30 with TRBJ2-3; 12 bases match TRBD2. The CDR3 runs 16 residues. Looked up from germline, CDR1 is GTSNPN and CDR2 is SVGIG (reference sequence). V shed 2 bases and J 0 bases; nucleotides not matched to a gene: 3. This CDR3 is CAWSLLAGGSTDTQYF. The CDR3 DNA reads TGTGCCTGGAGTCTACTAGCGGGGGGTAGCACAGATACGCAGTATTTT.

This clonotype appeared once. The chain recombines TRBV5-1 with TRBJ1-2, with 9 bases matching TRBD1. Germline CDR1 reads SGHRS; CDR2 reads YFSETQ. Germline trimming cut 2 bases from V and 5 bases from J; bases unmatched to any gene: 1. The CDR3 runs 13 residues. DNA for the CDR3: TGCGCCAGCAGCTTTGGACAGGGGTATGGCTACACCTTC. This translates into CASSFGQGYGYTF.

The CDR3 nucleotides read TGTGCCACCAGCCCCAGCGGGGGGCCCTACAATGAGCAGTTCTTC. Amino acids: CATSPSGGPYNEQFF. The chain links TRBV24-1 to TRBJ2-1; TRBD2 aligns across 9 bases. This CDR3 has 15 residues. Germline trimming cut 7 bases from V and 2 bases from J; bases unmatched to any gene: 5. CDR1 KGHDR and CDR2 SFDVKD come from the germline V gene.

The chain employs TRBV20-1 and TRBJ2-5; TRBD2 aligns across 10 bases. Germline V gives CDR1 DFQATT, CDR2 SNEGSKA (reference sequence). The CDR3 sequence is 14 residues long. In nucleotides, the CDR3 is TGCACCACCAAGCGGGGGGGATACCAAGAGACCCAGTACTTC. It yields the protein CTTKRGGYQETQYF.

The gene calls are TRBV7-2 and TRBJ1-1, with 7 bases matching TRBD1. Germline V gene data show CDR1 as SGHTA and CDR2 as FQGNSA. Trimming took 5 bases from V and 11 from J; bases not matched to a gene: 14. CDR3 length: 14 residues. As DNA, the CDR3 is TGTGCCAGCAGCCCTAGGACAGGATTGAATGAGGCTTTCTTT. This translates into CASSPRTGLNEAFF.

V gene TRBV5-8 combines with J gene TRBJ1-1, with unresolved D. The germline V and J ends were trimmed by 0 bases and 0 bases, with 9 bases remaining between them. The CDR3 spans 15 residues. Germline loops: CDR1 SGHTS, CDR2 YDEGEE. Written as DNA, the CDR3 is TGTGCCAGCAGCTTGGTACTAGGCCTGAACACTGAAGCTTTCTTT. It encodes CASSLVLGLNTEAFF.

The genes are TRBV20-1 and TRBJ1-6; 10 nucleotides agree with TRBD1. The J segment lost 9 bases and the V segment lost 3 bases, leaving 2 bases of the junction unmatched. There are 13 residues in the CDR3. Germline CDR1 DFQATT, CDR2 SNEGSKA (reference sequence). CDR3 region: CSARGTGVSPLHF. The CDR3 DNA is TGCAGTGCTAGGGGGACAGGGGTTTCACCCCTCCACTTT.

The V gene is TRBV2, the J gene TRBJ2-1; TRBD2 agrees at 7 bases. This CDR3 comprises 11 residues. With V trimmed by 6 bases and J by 13 bases, 6 bases remained unmatched. Looked up from germline, CDR1 is SNHLY and CDR2 is FYNNEI. The CDR3 nucleotides read TGTGCCAGCAGACAAAGGGAGGGTCAGTTCTTC. Translating it yields CASRQREGQFF.

The gene calls are TRBV28 and TRBJ1-5; maybe TRBD1 (6 bases). CDR1 MDHEN and CDR2 SYDVKM come from the germline V gene. Between the trimmed V and J ends, which lost 7 bases and 4 bases, there was a span of 20 bases. This CDR3 spans 16 amino acids. This CDR3 is CASTTKRGVTNQPQHF. The CDR3 region has the DNA TGTGCCAGCACTACGAAGAGGGGGGTAACGAATCAGCCCCAGCATTTT.

The gene calls are TRBV6-5 and TRBJ2-7; the D is unclear. Germline V gene lookup returns CDR1 MNHEY and CDR2 SVGAGI. Trimming took 0 bases from V and 5 from J, leaving 8 bases between them. The CDR3 sequence is 13 residues long. The CDR3 coding sequence is TGTGCCAGCAGTTACTCGATTGGGGACGAGCAGTACTTC. It is translated as CASSYSIGDEQYF.

The chain is built from TRBV5-6 and TRBJ1-5; TRBD1 matches 7 bases. Per germline, CDR1 SGHDT and CDR2 YYEEEE. Trimming cost V 3 bases and J 4 bases; bases outside gene matches: 4. This CDR3 has 14 residues. This CDR3 reads CASSWGQQNQPQHF. CDR3 DNA sequence: TGTGCCAGCAGCTGGGGACAGCAGAATCAGCCCCAGCATTTT. Together with reference TRBV5-6 and TRBJ1-5, the CDR3 gives the full variable domain: DAGVTQSPTHLIKTRGQQVTLRCSPKSGHDTVSWYQQALGQGPQFIFQYYEEEERQRGNFPDRFSGHQFPNYSSELNVNALLLGDSALYLCASSWGQQNQPQHFGDGTRLSIL.

By sample fraction, this clonotype is medium-sized. The chain couples TRBV4-3 to TRBJ1-1, with no clear D. This CDR3 is 14 amino acids long. V was cut by 4 bases and J by 1 base, with 10 bases left in between. Per the germline V gene, CDR1 is LGHNA and CDR2 is YSLEER. The DNA for the CDR3 is TGCGCCAGCAGCCTTGGAGAGCCGAACACTGAAGCTTTCTTT. It translates to CASSLGEPNTEAFF.

This clonotype has a handful of counts. The J gene is TRBJ2-5, the V gene TRBV7-2; no firm D call. V lost 0 bases and J lost 5, with 22 bases in between. The CDR3 extends over 18 amino acids. Germline CDR1 SGHTA, CDR2 FQGNSA. The DNA for the CDR3 is TGTGCCAGCAGCTTAGCCACAGCCAAAATAGACCTTCGGGAGACCCAGTACTTC. This codes for CASSLATAKIDLRETQYF.

J is TRBJ2-7 and V is TRBV20-1; 10 bases map to TRBD2. CDR1 DFQATT and CDR2 SNEGSKA come from the germline V gene (reference sequence). J was trimmed by 3 bases and V by 6 bases; bases with no gene match: 8. The length of the CDR3 is 14 residues. The chain's CDR3 is CSARGGLADYEQYF. The CDR3 DNA follows: TGCAGTGCCCGAGGTGGACTAGCGGACTACGAGCAGTACTTC.

This chain connects TRBV12-3 or TRBV12-4 to TRBJ1-2; D is possibly TRBD1 (5 bases). The CDR3 covers 14 residues. The V end was cut by 6 bases, the J end by 3 bases, with 14 bases between. CDR3 loop: CASSQMGRDYGYTF. The CDR3 DNA follows: TGTGCCAGCAGCCAAATGGGACGGGACTATGGCTACACCTTC.

CDR3 in amino acids: CASSGGRNNEQFF. CDR3 sequence (DNA): TGTGCCAGTAGCGGGGGGCGCAACAATGAGCAGTTCTTC. V gene TRBV19 combines with J gene TRBJ2-1; a weak D match, TRBD2 (7 bases). Trimming removed 6 bases at V and 5 bases at J, with 11 bases between. The CDR3 is 13 amino acids. Germline CDR1 LNHDA, CDR2 SQIVND (reference sequence).

The chain couples TRBV15 to TRBJ1-1, with TRBD1 as a possible D gene (5 bases). Trimming took 8 bases from V and 4 from J, leaving 17 bases between them. This CDR3 contains 14 residues. The V gene's germline CDR1 is LNHNV and CDR2 YYDKDF (reference sequence). CDR3 sequence reads: CATAVKGRGTEAFF. The CDR3, as DNA: TGTGCCACCGCCGTGAAGGGAAGGGGCACTGAAGCTTTCTTT.

The chain joins TRBV3-1 to TRBJ1-2; tentative D call: TRBD1 (5 bases). Germline-derived CDR1 and CDR2 are LGHDT and YNNKEL (reference sequence). The CDR3 length is 14 residues. Trimming stripped 5 bases from V and 4 bases from J, with 14 bases between. The CDR3 coding sequence is TGTGCCAGCAGCGCAGGCAGGGAGGCCTATGGCTACACCTTC. It is translated as CASSAGREAYGYTF. Full variable domain (outside the CDR3, taken from reference TRBV3-1 and TRBJ1-2): DTAVSQTPKYLVTQMGNDKSIKCEQNLGHDTMYWYKQDSKKFLKIMFSYNNKELIINETVPNRFSPKSPDKAHLNLHINSLELGDSAVYFCASSAGREAYGYTFGSGTRLTVV.